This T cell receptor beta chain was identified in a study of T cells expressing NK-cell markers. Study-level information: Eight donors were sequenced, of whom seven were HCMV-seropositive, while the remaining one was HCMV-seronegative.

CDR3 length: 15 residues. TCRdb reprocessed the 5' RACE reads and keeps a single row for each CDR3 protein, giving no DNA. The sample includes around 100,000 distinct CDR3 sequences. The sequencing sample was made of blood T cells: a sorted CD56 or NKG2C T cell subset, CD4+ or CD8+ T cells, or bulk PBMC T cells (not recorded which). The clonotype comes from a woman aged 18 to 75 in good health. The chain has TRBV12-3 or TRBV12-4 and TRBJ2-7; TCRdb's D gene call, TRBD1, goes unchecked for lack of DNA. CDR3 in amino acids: CASSSPGQGFYEQYF.